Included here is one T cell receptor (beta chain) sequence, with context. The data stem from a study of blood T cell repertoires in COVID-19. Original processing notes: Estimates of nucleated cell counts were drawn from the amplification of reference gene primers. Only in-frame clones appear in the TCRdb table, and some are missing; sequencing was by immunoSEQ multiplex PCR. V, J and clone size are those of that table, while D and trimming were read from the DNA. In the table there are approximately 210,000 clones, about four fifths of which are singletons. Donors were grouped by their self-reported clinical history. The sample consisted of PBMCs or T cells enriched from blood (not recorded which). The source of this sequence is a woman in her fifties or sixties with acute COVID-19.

CDR3 in amino acids: CASSQLGGGGYTF. For the CDR3, the DNA is TGTGCCAGCAGCCAATTGGGCGGGGGTGGCTACACCTTC. This chain connects TRBV3-1 (or the pseudogene TRBV3-2) to TRBJ1-2; D is perhaps TRBD1 (5 bases). CDR3 length: 13 amino acids. Germline values: CDR1 LGHDT, CDR2 YNNKEL (reference sequence). V shed 2 bases and J shed 7 bases, with 11 bases lying between them.